This entry describes one T cell receptor (beta chain). A read error may produce the germline difference seen at one junction end. This record comes from a study of blood T cell repertoires in COVID-19. For the study at large: Samples of COVID-19 (acute and convalescent) were obtained from the United States, Italy and Spain. From T cells, B-cell-depleted T cells, or PBMCs came the material, which was cDNA or gDNA.

Germline CDR1 is SGHVS and CDR2 is FQNEAQ. This CDR3 is built from 14 residues. As processed by the authors: Reference gene primer amplification gave nucleated cell count estimates. The assay was immunoSEQ multiplex PCR, and TCRdb's table has in-frame clones only and misses some. The V and J calls and clone size are taken from that table; D and trimming were inferred from the DNA. The sample lists under 35,000 clones; roughly 83% were seen once. Sequencing used peripheral blood. The TCR originated in a man between 65 and 79 years old with active COVID-19. The chain combines TRBV7-8 with TRBJ1-1; 8 nucleotides align to TRBD1. In DNA form, the CDR3 reads TGTGCCAGCATCTTACTGGGACAGGCGACTGAAGCTTTCTTT. Protein product: CASILLGQATEAFF.